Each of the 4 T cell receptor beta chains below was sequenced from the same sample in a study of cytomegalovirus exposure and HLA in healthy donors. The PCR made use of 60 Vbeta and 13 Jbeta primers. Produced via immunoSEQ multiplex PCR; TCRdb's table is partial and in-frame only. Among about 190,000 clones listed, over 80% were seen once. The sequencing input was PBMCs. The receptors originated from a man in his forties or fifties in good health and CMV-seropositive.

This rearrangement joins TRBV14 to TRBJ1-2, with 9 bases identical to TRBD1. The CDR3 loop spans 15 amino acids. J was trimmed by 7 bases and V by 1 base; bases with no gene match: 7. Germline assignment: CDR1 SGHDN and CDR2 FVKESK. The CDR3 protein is CASSQARTGESGYTF. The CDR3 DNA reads TGTGCCAGCAGCCAAGCCAGGACAGGGGAGAGTGGCTACACCTTC.

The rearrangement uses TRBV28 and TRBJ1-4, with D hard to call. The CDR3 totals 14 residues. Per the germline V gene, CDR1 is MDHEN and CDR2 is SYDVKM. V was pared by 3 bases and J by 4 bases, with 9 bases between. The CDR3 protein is CASSLISDNEKLFF. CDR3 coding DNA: TGTGCCAGCAGTTTGATATCAGATAATGAAAAACTGTTTTTT.

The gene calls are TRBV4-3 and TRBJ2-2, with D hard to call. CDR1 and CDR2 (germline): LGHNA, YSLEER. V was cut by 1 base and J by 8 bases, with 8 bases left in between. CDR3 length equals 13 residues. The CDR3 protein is CASSQVMAGELFF. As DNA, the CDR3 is TGCGCCAGCAGCCAAGTTATGGCAGGGGAGCTGTTTTTT.

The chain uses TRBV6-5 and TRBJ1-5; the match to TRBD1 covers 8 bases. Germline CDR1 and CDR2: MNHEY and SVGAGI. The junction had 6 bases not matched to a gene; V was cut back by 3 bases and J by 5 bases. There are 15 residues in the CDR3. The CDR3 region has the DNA TGTGCCAGCAGTTATCCCGACAGGGGATATCAGCCCCAGCATTTT. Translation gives CASSYPDRGYQPQHF.